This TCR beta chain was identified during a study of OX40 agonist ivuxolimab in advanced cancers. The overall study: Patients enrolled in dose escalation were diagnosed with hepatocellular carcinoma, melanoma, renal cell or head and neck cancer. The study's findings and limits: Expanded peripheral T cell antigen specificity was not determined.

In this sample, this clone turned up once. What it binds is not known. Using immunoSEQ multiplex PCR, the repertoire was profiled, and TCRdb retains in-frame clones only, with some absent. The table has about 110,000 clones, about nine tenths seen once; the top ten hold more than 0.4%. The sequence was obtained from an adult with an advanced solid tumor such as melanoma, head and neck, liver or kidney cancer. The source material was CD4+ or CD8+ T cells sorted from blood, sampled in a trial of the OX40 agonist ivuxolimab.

CDR3 nucleotide sequence: TGTGCCAGCAGTGAATGGCGGCCGGGTGAAAAACTGTTTTTT. It translates to CASSEWRPGEKLFF. This chain connects TRBV2 to TRBJ1-4; no firm D call. Germline V gives CDR1 SNHLY, CDR2 FYNNEI. V gave up 2 bases and J gave up 7 bases, with 11 bases separating them. The length of the CDR3 is 14 residues.